Listed below are T cell receptor beta chains from one sample, sequenced in a study of cytomegalovirus exposure and HLA in healthy donors. This table comes from immunoSEQ multiplex PCR, and its TCRdb copy is limited to in-frame clones, with some not included. The sample includes about 76,000 clones, under 80% of them seen just once. The source material was PBMCs. Source of these receptors: a male donor in good health and CMV-seropositive. CDR3s include the opening cysteine and the closing phenylalanine or tryptophan. A D gene is named only where the DNA matches it firmly. Size is omitted from some rows. Given values are once, few, many or a class for expanded clones.

abundance: .
j_gene: TRBJ2-6
d_gene: TRBD1
v_gene: TRBV5-4
CDR3aa: CASSLARGQGSSGANVLTF
CDR3nt: TGTGCCAGCAGCTTGGCCAGGGGACAGGGATCCTCTGGGGCCAACGTCCTGACTTTC

abundance: once
j_gene: TRBJ1-3
d_gene: TRBD1
v_gene: TRBV7-2
CDR3aa: CASSPGQGVKAGNTIYF
CDR3nt: TGTGCCAGCAGCCCAGGACAGGGAGTGAAAGCTGGAAACACCATATATTTT

abundance: .
j_gene: TRBJ2-7
d_gene: .
v_gene: TRBV4-1
CDR3aa: CASSHHSEGVYEQYF
CDR3nt: TGCGCCAGCAGCCACCATTCCGAGGGGGTCTACGAGCAGTACTTC

abundance: .
j_gene: TRBJ2-7
d_gene: TRBD1
v_gene: TRBV10-1
CDR3aa: CASSSGTGGREQYF
CDR3nt: TGCGCCAGCAGTTCCGGGACAGGGGGACGCGAGCAGTACTTC

abundance: .
j_gene: TRBJ1-1
d_gene: .
v_gene: TRBV7-2
CDR3aa: CASSLAIQAVGAFF
CDR3nt: TGTGCCAGCAGCTTAGCGATACAGGCGGTTGGGGCTTTCTTT

abundance: few
j_gene: TRBJ2-5
d_gene: TRBD1
v_gene: TRBV7-7
CDR3aa: CASSVTGGKETQYF
CDR3nt: TGTGCCAGCAGCGTAACAGGGGGGAAAGAGACCCAGTACTTC

abundance: .
j_gene: TRBJ2-5
d_gene: .
v_gene: TRBV4-2
CDR3aa: CASSPPGELETQYF
CDR3nt: TGTGCCAGCAGCCCCCCGGGGGAGCTTGAGACCCAGTACTTC

abundance: few
j_gene: TRBJ1-2
d_gene: TRBD1
v_gene: TRBV6-5
CDR3aa: CASSPGQVGGYTF
CDR3nt: TGTGCCAGCAGTCCCGGACAGGTCGGGGGCTACACCTTC

abundance: .
j_gene: TRBJ2-4
d_gene: .
v_gene: TRBV5-6
CDR3aa: CAGSFRGQAKNIQYF
CDR3nt: TGTGCCGGAAGCTTTAGGGGTCAAGCCAAAAACATTCAGTACTTC

abundance: .
j_gene: TRBJ1-2
d_gene: TRBD1
v_gene: TRBV2
CDR3aa: CASSEYAGDRYGYTF
CDR3nt: TGTGCCAGCAGTGAATACGCTGGGGACAGGTATGGCTACACTTTC

abundance: .
j_gene: TRBJ2-2
d_gene: .
v_gene: TRBV12-5
CDR3aa: CASGLDSFGELFF
CDR3nt: TGTGCTAGTGGTTTAGACAGCTTCGGGGAGCTGTTTTTT

abundance: .
j_gene: TRBJ2-1
d_gene: .
v_gene: TRBV25-1
CDR3aa: CASNAQGGGLNEQFF
CDR3nt: TGTGCCAGCAACGCACAGGGAGGGGGATTAAATGAGCAGTTCTTC

abundance: .
j_gene: TRBJ1-1
d_gene: .
v_gene: TRBV18
CDR3aa: CASRRRTDTEAFF
CDR3nt: TGTGCCAGCCGCAGAAGGACAGACACTGAAGCTTTCTTT

abundance: .
j_gene: TRBJ2-7
d_gene: .
v_gene: TRBV18
CDR3aa: CASSPQGHSYEQYF
CDR3nt: TGTGCCAGCTCACCACAGGGGCACTCCTACGAGCAGTACTTC

abundance: .
j_gene: TRBJ2-7
d_gene: TRBD1
v_gene: TRBV25-1
CDR3aa: CASSARDRDQYEQYF
CDR3nt: TGTGCCAGCAGTGCCCGGGACAGGGACCAGTACGAGCAGTACTTC

abundance: .
j_gene: TRBJ2-1
d_gene: TRBD2
v_gene: TRBV18
CDR3aa: CASSPQGLAGSGEQFF
CDR3nt: TGTGCCAGCTCACCACAAGGACTAGCGGGATCGGGTGAGCAGTTCTTC

abundance: .
j_gene: TRBJ2-1
d_gene: .
v_gene: TRBV7-3
CDR3aa: CASSPLLSSSYNEQFF
CDR3nt: TGTGCCAGCAGCCCGTTACTTTCGAGCTCCTACAATGAGCAGTTCTTC

abundance: .
j_gene: TRBJ2-5
d_gene: .
v_gene: TRBV11-2
CDR3aa: CASSLGQPQTQYF
CDR3nt: TGTGCCAGCAGCTTAGGACAGCCGCAGACCCAGTACTTC

abundance: .
j_gene: TRBJ2-1
d_gene: .
v_gene: TRBV7-9
CDR3aa: CSSSLSRSYNEQFF
CDR3nt: TGTTCCAGCAGCTTATCCCGCTCCTACAATGAGCAGTTCTTC

abundance: once
j_gene: TRBJ2-7
d_gene: TRBD1
v_gene: TRBV6-1
CDR3aa: CASSERDRGDRQYF
CDR3nt: TGTGCCAGCAGTGAGCGGGACAGGGGCGATAGGCAGTACTTC

abundance: once
j_gene: TRBJ2-1
d_gene: TRBD1
v_gene: TRBV10-2
CDR3aa: CASNPAGGYEQFF
CDR3nt: TGCGCCAGCAACCCGGCAGGGGGCTATGAGCAGTTCTTC

abundance: .
j_gene: TRBJ2-7
d_gene: TRBD1
v_gene: TRBV7-9
CDR3aa: CSSSSTPLGQGGLEQYF
CDR3nt: TGTTCCAGCAGCTCTACTCCCTTGGGACAGGGGGGCCTCGAGCAGTACTTC

abundance: once
j_gene: TRBJ2-7
d_gene: .
v_gene: TRBV6-6
CDR3aa: CASSSPQGSSYEQYF
CDR3nt: TGTGCCAGCAGTTCCCCACAGGGTAGCTCCTACGAGCAGTACTTC

abundance: .
j_gene: TRBJ2-7
d_gene: TRBD2
v_gene: TRBV5-1
CDR3aa: CASSLASGRYEQYF
CDR3nt: TGCGCCAGCAGCTTGGCTAGCGGGAGGTACGAGCAGTACTTC

abundance: few
j_gene: TRBJ1-5
d_gene: .
v_gene: TRBV5-1
CDR3aa: CASSLDGASNQPQHF
CDR3nt: TGCGCCAGCAGCTTGGACGGAGCTAGCAATCAGCCCCAGCATTTT

abundance: .
j_gene: TRBJ2-7
d_gene: .
v_gene: TRBV7-9
CDR3aa: CASSLQAGNNYEQYF
CDR3nt: TGTGCCAGCAGCTTACAGGCAGGAAATAACTACGAGCAGTACTTC

abundance: .
j_gene: TRBJ2-7
d_gene: TRBD1
v_gene: TRBV6-5
CDR3aa: CASSPGQLYEQYF
CDR3nt: TGTGCCAGCAGTCCGGGACAGCTCTACGAGCAGTACTTC

abundance: few
j_gene: TRBJ1-1
d_gene: TRBD1
v_gene: TRBV19
CDR3aa: CASSITGGGGATEAFF
CDR3nt: TGTGCCAGTAGTATTACAGGGGGCGGTGGGGCTACTGAAGCTTTCTTT

abundance: .
j_gene: TRBJ2-7
d_gene: .
v_gene: TRBV9
CDR3aa: CASSPAALSYEQYF
CDR3nt: TGTGCCAGCAGCCCCGCGGCCCTAAGCTACGAGCAGTACTTC

abundance: .
j_gene: TRBJ2-7
d_gene: .
v_gene: TRBV4-1
CDR3aa: CASSQGGQGVYEQYF
CDR3nt: TGCGCCAGCAGCCAAGGTGGGCAGGGCGTCTACGAGCAGTACTTC

abundance: .
j_gene: TRBJ2-1
d_gene: TRBD1
v_gene: TRBV2
CDR3aa: CASRLDKGQGGFF
CDR3nt: TGTGCCAGCAGGCTCGATAAGGGACAGGGAGGGTTCTTC

abundance: .
j_gene: TRBJ2-1
d_gene: .
v_gene: TRBV11-2
CDR3aa: CASSLASYGEQFF
CDR3nt: TGTGCCAGCAGCTTAGCTAGTTACGGTGAGCAGTTCTTC

abundance: .
j_gene: TRBJ2-1
d_gene: .
v_gene: TRBV27
CDR3aa: CASTGGYGSYNEQFF
CDR3nt: TGTGCCAGCACCGGAGGGTATGGCTCCTACAATGAGCAGTTCTTC

abundance: .
j_gene: TRBJ2-3
d_gene: .
v_gene: TRBV11-1
CDR3aa: CASSLESGRGRQDTQYF
CDR3nt: TGTGCCAGCAGCTTAGAGTCGGGGCGGGGGCGCCAGGATACGCAGTATTTT

abundance: .
j_gene: TRBJ2-7
d_gene: .
v_gene: TRBV28
CDR3aa: CASRRDSTYEQYF
CDR3nt: TGTGCCAGCAGACGAGACAGCACCTACGAGCAGTACTTC

abundance: once
j_gene: TRBJ1-4
d_gene: TRBD1
v_gene: TRBV5-1
CDR3aa: CASSLNGTATNEKLFF
CDR3nt: TGCGCCAGCAGCTTGAATGGGACAGCAACTAATGAAAAACTGTTTTTT

abundance: .
j_gene: TRBJ1-1
d_gene: .
v_gene: TRBV27
CDR3aa: CASSLWFQAGRYTEAFF
CDR3nt: TGTGCCAGCAGTTTATGGTTCCAGGCGGGTCGGTACACTGAAGCTTTCTTT

abundance: few
j_gene: TRBJ2-2
d_gene: TRBD1
v_gene: TRBV7-9
CDR3aa: CASSVPGGGNTGELFF
CDR3nt: TGTGCCAGCAGCGTTCCAGGGGGCGGCAACACCGGGGAGCTGTTTTTT

abundance: .
j_gene: TRBJ1-5
d_gene: .
v_gene: TRBV15
CDR3aa: CATSRGGVGQPQHF
CDR3nt: TGTGCCACCAGCAGAGGGGGAGTCGGGCAGCCCCAGCATTTT

abundance: .
j_gene: TRBJ2-5
d_gene: TRBD2
v_gene: TRBV11-2
CDR3aa: CASSQGLAETQYF
CDR3nt: TGTGCCAGCAGCCAAGGACTAGCCGAGACCCAGTACTTC

abundance: .
j_gene: TRBJ1-1
d_gene: .
v_gene: TRBV28
CDR3aa: CASLTRWGGDTEAFF
CDR3nt: TGTGCCAGCCTGACTAGGTGGGGGGGGGACACTGAAGCTTTCTTT

abundance: once
j_gene: TRBJ2-1
d_gene: TRBD2
v_gene: TRBV11-2
CDR3aa: CASSFTPQAGDYNEQFF
CDR3nt: TGTGCCAGCAGCTTCACTCCCCAAGCGGGAGACTACAATGAGCAGTTCTTC

abundance: once
j_gene: TRBJ1-1
d_gene: .
v_gene: TRBV29-1
CDR3aa: CSAGELLNTEAFF
CDR3nt: TGCAGCGCGGGGGAACTCCTGAACACTGAAGCTTTCTTT

abundance: .
j_gene: TRBJ1-2
d_gene: .
v_gene: TRBV11-2
CDR3aa: CASSPGGANYGYTF
CDR3nt: TGTGCCAGCAGCCCCGGAGGGGCGAACTATGGCTACACCTTC

abundance: .
j_gene: TRBJ1-3
d_gene: .
v_gene: TRBV11-1
CDR3aa: CASRQSSGNTIYF
CDR3nt: TGTGCCAGCAGACAGAGCTCTGGAAACACCATATATTTT

abundance: .
j_gene: TRBJ2-5
d_gene: TRBD1
v_gene: TRBV7-8
CDR3aa: CASSLIVGRRQGAKEAQYF
CDR3nt: TGTGCCAGCAGCTTAATCGTTGGGAGGAGACAGGGGGCGAAGGAGGCCCAGTACTTC